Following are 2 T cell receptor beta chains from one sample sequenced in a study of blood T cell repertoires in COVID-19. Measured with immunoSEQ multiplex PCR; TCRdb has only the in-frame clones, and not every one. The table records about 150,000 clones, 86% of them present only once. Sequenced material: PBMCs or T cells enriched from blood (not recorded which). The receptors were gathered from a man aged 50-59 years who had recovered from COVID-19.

The CDR3 DNA follows: TGTGCCGCCTCTCAGGGTCCTACTCCGTACAATGAGCAGTTCTTC. Protein product: CAASQGPTPYNEQFF. The rearrangement uses TRBV30 and TRBJ2-1; weak D call: TRBD1 (5 bases). The germline V gene has CDR1 GTSNPN and CDR2 SVGIG (reference sequence). This CDR3 spans 15 amino acids. V was shortened by 8 bases and J by 4 bases, with 21 bases between the two germline ends.

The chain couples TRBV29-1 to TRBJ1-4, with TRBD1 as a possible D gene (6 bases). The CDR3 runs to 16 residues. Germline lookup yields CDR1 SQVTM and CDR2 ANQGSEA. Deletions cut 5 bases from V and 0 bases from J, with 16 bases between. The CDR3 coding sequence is TGCAGCGTTCGGGACATCGACTTCGCAACTAATGAAAAACTGTTTTTT. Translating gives CSVRDIDFATNEKLFF. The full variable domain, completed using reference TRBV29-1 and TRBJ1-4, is SAVISQKPSRDICQRGTSLTIQCQVDSQVTMMFWYRQQPGQSLTLIATANQGSEATYESGFVIDKFPISRPNLTFSTLTVSNMSPEDSSIYLCSVRDIDFATNEKLFFGSGTQLSVL.